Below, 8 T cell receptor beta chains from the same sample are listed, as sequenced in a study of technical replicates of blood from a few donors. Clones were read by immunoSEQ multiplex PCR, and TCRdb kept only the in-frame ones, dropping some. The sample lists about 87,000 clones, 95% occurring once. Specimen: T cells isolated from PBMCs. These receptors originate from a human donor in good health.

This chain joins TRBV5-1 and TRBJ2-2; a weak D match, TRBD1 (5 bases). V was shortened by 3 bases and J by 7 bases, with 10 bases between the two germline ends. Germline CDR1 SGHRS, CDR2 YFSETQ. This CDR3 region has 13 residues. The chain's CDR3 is CASSSTVDGELFF. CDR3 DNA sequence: TGCGCCAGCAGCTCGACAGTAGACGGGGAGCTGTTTTTT. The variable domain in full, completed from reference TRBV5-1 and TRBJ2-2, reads KAGVTQTPRYLIKTRGQQVTLSCSPISGHRSVSWYQQTPGQGLQFLFEYFSETQRNKGNFPGRFSGRQFSNSRSEMNVSTLELGDSALYLCASSSTVDGELFFGEGSRLTVL.

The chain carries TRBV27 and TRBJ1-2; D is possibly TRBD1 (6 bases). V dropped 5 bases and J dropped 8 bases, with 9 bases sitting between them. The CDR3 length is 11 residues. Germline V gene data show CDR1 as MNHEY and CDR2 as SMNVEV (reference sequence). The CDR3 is CASSQGFGYTF. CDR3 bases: TGTGCCAGCAGTCAGGGGTTCGGCTACACCTTC.

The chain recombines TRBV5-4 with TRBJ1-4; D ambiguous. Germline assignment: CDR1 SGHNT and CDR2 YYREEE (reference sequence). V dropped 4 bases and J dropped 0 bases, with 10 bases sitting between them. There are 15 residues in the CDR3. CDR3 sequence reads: CASSRGGTTNEKLFF. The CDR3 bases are TGTGCCAGCAGCCGTGGAGGGACAACTAATGAAAAACTGTTTTTT.

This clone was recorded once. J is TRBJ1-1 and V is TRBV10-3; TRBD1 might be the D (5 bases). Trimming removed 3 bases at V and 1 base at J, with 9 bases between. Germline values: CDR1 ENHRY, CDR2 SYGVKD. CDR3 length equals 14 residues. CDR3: CAISDAGSNTEAFF. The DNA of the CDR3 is TGTGCCATCAGTGATGCAGGGTCGAACACTGAAGCTTTCTTT.

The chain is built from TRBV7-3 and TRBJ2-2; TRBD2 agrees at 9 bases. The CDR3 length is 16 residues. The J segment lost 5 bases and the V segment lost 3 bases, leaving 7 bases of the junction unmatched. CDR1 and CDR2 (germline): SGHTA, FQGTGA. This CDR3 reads CASSFLAGRETGELFF. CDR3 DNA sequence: TGTGCCAGCAGCTTCCTAGCGGGAAGGGAAACCGGGGAGCTGTTTTTT.

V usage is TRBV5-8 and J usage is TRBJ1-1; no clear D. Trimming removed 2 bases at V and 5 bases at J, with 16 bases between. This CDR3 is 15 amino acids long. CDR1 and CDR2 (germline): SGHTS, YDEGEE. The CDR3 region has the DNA TGTGCCAGCAGCTTCAGCGTTAAGTATGGGACTGAAGCTTTCTTT. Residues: CASSFSVKYGTEAFF.

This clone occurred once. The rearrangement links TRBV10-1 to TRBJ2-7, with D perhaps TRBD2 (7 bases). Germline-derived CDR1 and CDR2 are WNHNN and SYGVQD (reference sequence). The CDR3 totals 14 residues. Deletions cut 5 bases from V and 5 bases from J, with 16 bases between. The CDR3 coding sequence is TGCGCCAGCAGTCATTTGGGGGGGCTGGACGAGCAGTACTTC. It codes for CASSHLGGLDEQYF.

The CDR3 sequence is CASSLAPGYEQYF. For the CDR3, the DNA is TGTGCCAGCAGCTTAGCGCCAGGCTACGAGCAGTACTTC. The V call is TRBV7-9, the J call TRBJ2-7; no firm D call. The germline CDR1 and CDR2 sequences are SEHNR and FQNEAQ (reference sequence). Between the trimmed V and J ends, which lost 0 bases and 3 bases, there was a span of 6 bases. The CDR3 runs to 13 residues.